This T cell receptor (beta chain) is from a study of T cells in Graves' hyperthyroidism and ophthalmopathy. Amplification of TCR beta CDR3 regions was performed using RNA transcripts as template. The study used the HTBI primer set for a first-round RT-PCR of the TCR CDR3. MiXCR was run by TCRdb on the multiplex PCR reads, yielding one entry per CDR3 protein. This table has some 340,000 distinct CDR3 sequences, 12% to 15% appearing once. Trimming cost V 4 bases and J 4 bases; bases outside gene matches: 3. Germline V lookup: CDR1 SNHLY, CDR2 FYNNEI. This CDR3 is built from 14 residues. This clonotype was seen repeatedly, ten times or more.

Sequences were obtained from blood. This sequence was found in a woman aged 40-49 years with Graves' ophthalmopathy. This chain joins TRBV2 and TRBJ2-5; 10 bases line up with TRBD1. CDR3 region: CASSGGQGRETQYF. The CDR3 region has the DNA TGTGCCAGCAGTGGGGGACAGGGGAGAGAGACCCAGTACTTC.